Shown below are 12 T cell receptor beta chains from a single sample sequenced in a study of blood T cells in healthy people across ages (dated by TCRdb to about 2015). The method behind the library was 5' RACE. Sequencer: Illumina HiSeq 2500. A second roughly 6 to 11 cycle PCR used a sample-barcoded 5' primer and a J-beta primer mix. TCRdb handled the public reads itself, with Q25 trimming in fastp and clone calling in MiXCR, and kept productive beta chains. Rows matching on CDR3 protein sequence are summarized as one entry with the most common DNA and genes. In this sample the table shows 1.2 million to 1.5 million distinct CDR3 sequences, around 39% of which occur a single time. The ten largest clones add up to 7.9% of the sample. Sequenced: blood. Receptors originate from a woman aged 18 to 35 in good health.

The rearrangement uses TRBV10-3 and TRBJ2-1; 15 positions match TRBD2. V shed 11 bases, J shed 9 bases, and the junction held 11 bases outside the gene matches. The CDR3 loop spans 15 amino acids. Germline V lookup: CDR1 ENHRY, CDR2 SYGVKD. CDR3 bases: TGTGCCGTTCAGAGGGGACTAGCGGGGGGAAGTGAGCAGTTCTTC. Residues: CAVQRGLAGGSEQFF.

V is TRBV12-3 or TRBV12-4 and J is TRBJ2-1; 14 bases map to TRBD2. Unmatched junction bases numbered 7, after V lost 5 bases and J lost 7 bases. The CDR3 has 16 amino acids. Here the CDR3 DNA reads TGTGCCAGCAGTGTGACTAGCGGGAGGGCCTCGAATGAGCAGTTCTTC. It codes for CASSVTSGRASNEQFF.

The chain has TRBV3-1 and TRBJ2-4; D uncertain. The J call may be incorrect, as the DNA end agrees better with TRBJ2-5. Germline CDR1 is LGHDT and CDR2 is YNNKEL (reference sequence). The CDR3 has 11 residues. CDR3 sequence (DNA): TGTGCCGAAGGATCGAGGGAGACCCAGTACTTC. Protein product: CAEGSRETQYF.

This clonotype occurred once. V usage is TRBV6-5 and J usage is TRBJ2-7; no reliable D call. This CDR3 region has 16 residues. Trimming shortened V by 0 bases and J by 3 bases, and 15 bases separated the two germline ends. From germline, CDR1 is MNHEY and CDR2 SVGAGI. CDR3 sequence reads: CASSYSGSGVDYEQYF. The CDR3 region has the DNA TGTGCCAGCAGTTACTCAGGGTCTGGGGTGGACTACGAGCAGTACTTC.

The rearrangement uses TRBV10-3 and TRBJ2-1; tentative D call: TRBD1 (5 bases). Trimming removed 7 bases at V and 7 bases at J, with 20 bases between. This CDR3 comprises 15 residues. CDR1 is ENHRY, CDR2 SYGVKD, per germline. The CDR3 nucleotides are TGTGCCATCAAGTCAGGGCATACGCAGGGTAATGAGCAGTTCTTC. It yields the protein CAIKSGHTQGNEQFF.

The rearrangement joins TRBV19 to TRBJ2-7; no clear D. The CDR3 extends over 13 amino acids. Trimming took 0 bases from V and 5 from J, leaving 8 bases between them. Germline V gene data show CDR1 as LNHDA and CDR2 as SQIVND (reference sequence). The CDR3 loop reads CASSIDPANEQYF. The CDR3 region has the DNA TGTGCCAGTAGTATAGATCCCGCAAACGAGCAGTACTTC.

This clonotype was counted a few times. This chain links TRBV12-3 or TRBV12-4 with TRBJ2-5, with D perhaps matching TRBD2 (7 bases). The CDR3 loop spans 14 amino acids. V lost 6 bases and J 4 bases, leaving 15 bases between the germline ends. The CDR3 bases are TGTGCCAGCAGACGCGGGGGCCAGGGAGAGACCCAGTACTTC. Residues: CASRRGGQGETQYF.

This clonotype was detected only a few times. The chain recombines TRBV20-1 with TRBJ2-4; D not resolved. Germline V CDR1 and CDR2: DFQATT, SNEGSKA (reference sequence). The CDR3 length is 14 residues. Trimming stripped 3 bases from V and 0 bases from J, with 9 bases between. CDR3 sequence: CSASARLAKNIQYF. CDR3 bases: TGCAGTGCTAGTGCGCGACTAGCCAAAAACATTCAGTACTTC.

The gene calls are TRBV7-9 and TRBJ1-1, with a weak D call TRBD1 (5 bases). Germline lookup yields CDR1 SEHNR and CDR2 FQNEAQ (reference sequence). V was trimmed by 6 bases and J by 4 bases, leaving 18 bases between them. The CDR3 is 15 amino acids. In DNA form, the CDR3 reads TGTGCCAGCAGTTACCATTCCAGGGACGGCACTGAAGCTTTCTTT. It translates to CASSYHSRDGTEAFF.

The chain links TRBV7-7 to TRBJ2-3; D perhaps matches TRBD2 (5 bases). The CDR3 covers 15 residues. Trimming left V 5 bases short and J 3 bases short, with 15 bases between. Germline lookup yields CDR1 SSHAT and CDR2 FNYEAQ (reference sequence). CDR3 amino acids: CASSHTGGGTDTQYF. The CDR3 region has the DNA TGTGCCAGCAGCCATACTGGTGGCGGGACAGATACGCAGTATTTT. The variable domain in full, with the rest retrieved from reference TRBV7-7 and TRBJ2-3, is GAGVSQSPRYKVTKRGQDVTLRCDPISSHATLYWYQQALGQGPEFLTYFNYEAQPDKSGLPSDRFSAERPEGSISTLTIQRTEQRDSAMYRCASSHTGGGTDTQYFGPGTRLTVL.

The J gene is TRBJ2-7, the V gene TRBV28, with TRBD1 matching over 7 bases. Germline CDR1 reads MDHEN; CDR2 reads SYDVKM. Trimming cost V 2 bases and J 3 bases; bases outside gene matches: 4. The CDR3 is 14 amino acids. CDR3 region: CASSLRAGGYEQYF. CDR3 sequence (DNA): TGTGCCAGCAGTTTAAGGGCAGGGGGCTACGAGCAGTACTTC. The whole variable domain, filled in from reference TRBV28 and TRBJ2-7, reads DVKVTQSSRYLVKRTGEKVFLECVQDMDHENMFWYRQDPGLGLRLIYFSYDVKMKEKGDIPEGYSVSREKKERFSLILESASTNQTSMYLCASSLRAGGYEQYFGPGTRLTVT.

The V gene is TRBV7-6, the J gene TRBJ2-5; D might be TRBD1 (5 bases). The J call may be in error: the DNA end matches TRBJ2-7 better. The CDR3 extends over 15 amino acids. The germline gives CDR1 SGHVS, CDR2 FNYEAQ. The CDR3 DNA reads as TGTGCCAGCAGCTTAGTATTCCGGCAGGGAAACGAGCAGTACTTC. Protein product: CASSLVFRQGNEQYF.